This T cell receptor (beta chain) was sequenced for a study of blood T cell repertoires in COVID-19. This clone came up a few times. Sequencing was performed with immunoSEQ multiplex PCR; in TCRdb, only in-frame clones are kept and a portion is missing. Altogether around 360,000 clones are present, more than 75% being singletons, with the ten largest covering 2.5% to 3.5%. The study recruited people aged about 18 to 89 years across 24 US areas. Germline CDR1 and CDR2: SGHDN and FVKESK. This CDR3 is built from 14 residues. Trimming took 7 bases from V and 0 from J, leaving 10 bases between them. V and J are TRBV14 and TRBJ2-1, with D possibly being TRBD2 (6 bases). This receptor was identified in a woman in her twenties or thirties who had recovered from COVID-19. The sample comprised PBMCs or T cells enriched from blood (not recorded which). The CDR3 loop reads CASTRGSSYNEQFF. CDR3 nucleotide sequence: TGTGCCAGCACCCGGGGGAGCTCCTACAATGAGCAGTTCTTC.